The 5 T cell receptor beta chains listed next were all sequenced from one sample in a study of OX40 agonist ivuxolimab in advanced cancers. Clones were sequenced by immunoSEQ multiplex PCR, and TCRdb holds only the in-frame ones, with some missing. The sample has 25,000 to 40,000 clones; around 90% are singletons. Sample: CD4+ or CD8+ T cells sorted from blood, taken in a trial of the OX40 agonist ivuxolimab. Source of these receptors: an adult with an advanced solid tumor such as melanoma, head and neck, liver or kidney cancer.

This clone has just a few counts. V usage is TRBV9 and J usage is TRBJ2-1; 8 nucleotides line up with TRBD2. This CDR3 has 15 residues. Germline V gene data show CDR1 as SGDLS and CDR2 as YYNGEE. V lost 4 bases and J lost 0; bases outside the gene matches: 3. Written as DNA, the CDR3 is TGTGCCAGCAGCTACAGCGGGAGCTCCTACAATGAGCAGTTCTTC. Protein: CASSYSGSSYNEQFF.

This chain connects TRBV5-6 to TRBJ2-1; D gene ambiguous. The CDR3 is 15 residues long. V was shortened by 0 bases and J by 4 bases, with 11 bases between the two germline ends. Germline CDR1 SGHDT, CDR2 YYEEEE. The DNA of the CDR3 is TGTGCCAGCAGCTTGGGGCAGATTCCTTACAATGAGCAGTTCTTC. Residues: CASSLGQIPYNEQFF.

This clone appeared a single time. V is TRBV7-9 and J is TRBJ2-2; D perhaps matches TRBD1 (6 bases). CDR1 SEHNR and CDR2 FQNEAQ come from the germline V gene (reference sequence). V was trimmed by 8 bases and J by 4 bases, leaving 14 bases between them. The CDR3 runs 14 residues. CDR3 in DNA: TGTGCCAGCCCTAGGACAGAAGGCACCGGGGAGCTGTTTTTT. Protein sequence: CASPRTEGTGELFF.

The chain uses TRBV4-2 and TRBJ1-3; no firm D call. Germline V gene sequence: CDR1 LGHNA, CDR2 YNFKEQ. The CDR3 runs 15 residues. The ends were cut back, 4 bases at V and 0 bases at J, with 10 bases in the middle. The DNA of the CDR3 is TGTGCCAGCAGCCCCTTTAGTATCTCTGGAAACACCATATATTTT. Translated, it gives CASSPFSISGNTIYF.

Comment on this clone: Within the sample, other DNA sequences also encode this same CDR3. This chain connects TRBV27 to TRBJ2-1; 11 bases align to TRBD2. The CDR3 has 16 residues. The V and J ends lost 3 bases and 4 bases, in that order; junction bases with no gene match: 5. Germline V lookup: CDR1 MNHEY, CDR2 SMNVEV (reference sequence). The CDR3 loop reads CASSLTGLAVYNEQFF. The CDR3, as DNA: TGTGCCAGCAGTTTGACGGGACTAGCGGTTTACAATGAGCAGTTCTTC.